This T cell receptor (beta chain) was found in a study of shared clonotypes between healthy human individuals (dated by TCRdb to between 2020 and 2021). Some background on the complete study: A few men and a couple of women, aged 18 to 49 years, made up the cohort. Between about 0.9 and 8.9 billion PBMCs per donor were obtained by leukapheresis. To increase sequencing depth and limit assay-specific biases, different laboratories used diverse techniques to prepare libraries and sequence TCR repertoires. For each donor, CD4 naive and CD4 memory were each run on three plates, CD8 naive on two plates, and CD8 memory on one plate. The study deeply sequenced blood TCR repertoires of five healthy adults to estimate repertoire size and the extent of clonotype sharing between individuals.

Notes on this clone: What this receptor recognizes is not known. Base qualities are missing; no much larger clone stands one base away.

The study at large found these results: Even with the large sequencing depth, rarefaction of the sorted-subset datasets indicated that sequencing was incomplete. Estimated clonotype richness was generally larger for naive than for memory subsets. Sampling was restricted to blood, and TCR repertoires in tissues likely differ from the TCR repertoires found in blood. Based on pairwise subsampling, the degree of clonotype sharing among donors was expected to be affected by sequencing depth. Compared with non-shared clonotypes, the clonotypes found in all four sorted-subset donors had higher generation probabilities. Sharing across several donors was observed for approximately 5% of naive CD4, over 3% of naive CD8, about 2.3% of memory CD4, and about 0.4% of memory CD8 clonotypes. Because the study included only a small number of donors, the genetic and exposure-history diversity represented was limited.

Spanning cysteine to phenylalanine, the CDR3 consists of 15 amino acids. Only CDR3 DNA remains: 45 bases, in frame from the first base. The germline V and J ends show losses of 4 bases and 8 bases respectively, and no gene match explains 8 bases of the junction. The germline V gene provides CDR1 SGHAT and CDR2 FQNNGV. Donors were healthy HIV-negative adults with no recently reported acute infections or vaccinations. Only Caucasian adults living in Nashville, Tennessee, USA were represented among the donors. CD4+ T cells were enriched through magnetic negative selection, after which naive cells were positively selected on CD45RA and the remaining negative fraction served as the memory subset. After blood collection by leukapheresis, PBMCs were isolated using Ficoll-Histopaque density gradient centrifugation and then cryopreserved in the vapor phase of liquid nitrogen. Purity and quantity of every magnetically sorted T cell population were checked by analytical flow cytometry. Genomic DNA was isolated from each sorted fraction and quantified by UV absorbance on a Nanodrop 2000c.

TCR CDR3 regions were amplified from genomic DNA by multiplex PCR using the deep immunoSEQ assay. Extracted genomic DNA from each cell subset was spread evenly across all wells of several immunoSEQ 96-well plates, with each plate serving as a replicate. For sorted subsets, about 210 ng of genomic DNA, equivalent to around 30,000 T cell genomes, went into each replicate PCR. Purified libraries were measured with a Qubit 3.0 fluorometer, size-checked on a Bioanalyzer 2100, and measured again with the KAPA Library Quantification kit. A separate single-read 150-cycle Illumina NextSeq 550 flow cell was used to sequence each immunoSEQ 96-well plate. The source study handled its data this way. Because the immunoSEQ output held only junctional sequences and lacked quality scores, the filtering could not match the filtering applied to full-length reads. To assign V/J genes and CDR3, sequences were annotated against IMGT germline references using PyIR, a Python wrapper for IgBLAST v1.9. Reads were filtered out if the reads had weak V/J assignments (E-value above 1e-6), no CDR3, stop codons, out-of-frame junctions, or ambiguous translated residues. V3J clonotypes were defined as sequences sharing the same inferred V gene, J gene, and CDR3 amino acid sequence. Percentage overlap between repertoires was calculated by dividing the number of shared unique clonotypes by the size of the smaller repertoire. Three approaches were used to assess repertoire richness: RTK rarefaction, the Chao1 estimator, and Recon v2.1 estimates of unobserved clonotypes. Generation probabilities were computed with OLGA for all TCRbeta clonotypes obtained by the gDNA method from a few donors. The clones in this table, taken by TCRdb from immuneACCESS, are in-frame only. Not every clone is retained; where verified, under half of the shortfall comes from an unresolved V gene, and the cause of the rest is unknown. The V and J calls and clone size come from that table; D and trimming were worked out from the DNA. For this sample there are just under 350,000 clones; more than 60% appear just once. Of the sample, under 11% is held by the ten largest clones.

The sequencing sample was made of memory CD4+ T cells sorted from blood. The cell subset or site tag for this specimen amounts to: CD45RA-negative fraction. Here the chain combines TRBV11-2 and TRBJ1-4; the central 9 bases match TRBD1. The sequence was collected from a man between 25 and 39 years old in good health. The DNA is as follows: TGTGCCAGCAGCTCGCTCCGGGACAGGGAGGAAAAACTGTTTTTT. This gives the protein CASSSLRDREEKLFF.